What follows is one T cell receptor beta chain and its context. The antigen remains unidentified. Using immunoSEQ multiplex PCR, the repertoire was profiled, and TCRdb retains in-frame clones only, with some absent. The sample lists around 4,000 clones, over 60% occurring once. Trimming took off 4 bases at V and 5 bases at J, with 14 bases between the two ends. The CDR3 is made up of 14 amino acids. CDR1 is KGHSH and CDR2 is LQKENI in the germline V gene. Described time point: cycle 4 day 1 (C4D1), after five to seven weeks of nivolumab. Each of the patients experienced relapse following autologous stem cell transplantation, and their brentuximab vedotin exposure differed. After PBMCs were thawed, their CD8+ T cells were isolated by magnetic negative selection. This sample was included in a study of PD-1 blockade in classical Hodgkin lymphoma. Study-wide findings and caveats: Complete responders matched newly diagnosed patients in baseline diversity.

Sample: CD8+ T cells from blood, taken before the fourth cycle of nivolumab. The chain combines TRBV18 with TRBJ2-5, with D tentatively TRBD1 (5 bases). The receptor was derived from a human donor with classical Hodgkin lymphoma. The DNA for the CDR3 is TGTGCCAGCTCACAAGGGGCCAATGGCGAGACCCAGTACTTC. Amino acid sequence: CASSQGANGETQYF.